What follows is one T cell receptor (beta chain) and its context. PCR employed 60 Vbeta and 13 Jbeta primers. Data came from immunoSEQ multiplex PCR; TCRdb stores just in-frame clones and leaves some out. The sample lists some 190,000 clones, about three quarters occurring once. V shed 3 bases, J shed 3 bases, and the junction held 10 bases outside the gene matches. The CDR3 spans 18 residues. CDR1 SGDLS and CDR2 YYNGEE come from the germline V gene. These data come from a study of cytomegalovirus exposure and HLA in healthy donors. This TCR was recovered from a man aged 18 to 30 in good health and CMV-seronegative. The sample comprised PBMCs. The rearrangement uses TRBV9 and TRBJ2-3; TRBD2 aligns across 13 bases. As DNA, the CDR3 is TGTGCCAGCAGCGCCTCCCTGGGACTAGCGGGAAGTACAGATACGCAGTATTTT. Protein sequence: CASSASLGLAGSTDTQYF.